The 17 T cell receptor beta chains below all came from one sample that was sequenced in a study of regulatory T cells in long-lasting Graves disease. CDR3 regions were amplified by Arm-PCR using iRepertoire HTBI primers to build TCR beta libraries. TCRdb re-called the multiplex PCR reads with MiXCR, one entry per CDR3 protein. Counted here are over 300,000 distinct CDR3 sequences, less than 20% occurring once; the ten biggest clones make up 22%. Indicated time point: newly diagnosed GD, antithyroid drugs for less than 3 months. The TCR library used RNA extracted from PBMCs. The sequences come from peripheral blood mononuclear cells (PBMCs), collected at new diagnosis, from a patient treated with antithyroid drugs. The receptor source for this set is a female donor with Graves disease.

A single count supports this clonotype. The V and J genes are TRBV10-3 and TRBJ2-3, with 8 bases identical to TRBD1. Germline V gene data show CDR1 as ENHRY and CDR2 as SYGVKD. V dropped 5 bases and J dropped 4; count of bases not matched to a gene: 5. This CDR3 is 14 amino acids long. In DNA form, the CDR3 reads TGTGCCATCAGTCCGGGACAGGTGGCAGATACGCAGTATTTT. Amino acids: CAISPGQVADTQYF.

DNA for the CDR3: TGTGCCAGCAGCCAACTTAGTGGCGCAGATACGCAGTATTTT. This sequence encodes CASSQLSGADTQYF. The chain employs TRBV7-9 and TRBJ2-3; D unresolved. This CDR3 spans 14 amino acids. Trimming left V 5 bases short and J 4 bases short, with 13 bases between. Germline loops: CDR1 SEHNR, CDR2 FQNEAQ (reference sequence).

At least ten counts were recorded for this clonotype. This chain connects TRBV6-2 or TRBV6-3 to TRBJ1-1; D is ambiguous. The CDR3 consists of 14 residues. CDR1 and CDR2 from the germline V gene are MNHEY and SVGEGT. V lost 1 base and J lost 5, with 11 bases in between. CDR3 in amino acids: CASSYFPQYTEAFF. The CDR3 DNA is TGTGCCAGCAGTTACTTTCCACAGTATACTGAAGCTTTCTTT.

For this clonotype: A read error likely explains this, since a far larger clone differs by one base. V is TRBV7-8 and J is TRBJ2-1; 7 bases align to TRBD2. This CDR3 contains 14 residues. CDR1 SGHVS and CDR2 FQNEAQ come from the germline V gene. CDR3 coding DNA: TGTGCCAGCAGCTTAGGCGGGAGTGAGGAGGAGCGGTTCTTC. It translates to CASSLGGSEEERFF. The entire variable domain, with the rest obtained from reference TRBV7-8 and TRBJ2-1, is as follows: GAGVSQSPRYKVAKRGQDVALRCDPISGHVSLFWYQQALGQGPEFLTYFQNEAQLDKSGLPSDRFFAERPEGSVSTLKIQRTQQEDSAVYLCASSLGGSEEERFFGPGTRLTVL.

This clonotype was seen only a few times. The chain links TRBV29-1 to TRBJ2-7; tentative D call: TRBD1 (5 bases). Germline V gives CDR1 SQVTM, CDR2 ANQGSEA. Trimming cost V 6 bases and J 2 bases, with 11 bases left between them. The CDR3 sequence is 12 residues long. CDR3 in DNA: TGCAGCGTCTGGACAATCGCCTACGAGCAGTACTTC. It specifies CSVWTIAYEQYF.

The table lists this clonotype with many counts. The V and J genes are TRBV11-2 and TRBJ2-6; D ambiguous. Germline CDR1 and CDR2: SGHAT and FQNNGV. The CDR3 extends over 17 amino acids. V lost 5 bases, J lost 0 bases, and 14 bases lay in between. The CDR3 protein is CASSRTMAASGANVLTF. CDR3 bases: TGTGCCAGCAGCCGCACCATGGCGGCCTCTGGGGCCAACGTCCTGACTTTC. Combining the CDR3 with reference TRBV11-2 and TRBJ2-6 gives the whole variable domain EAGVAQSPRYKIIEKRQSVAFWCNPISGHATLYWYQQILGQGPKLLIQFQNNGVVDDSQLPKDRFSAERLKGVDSTLKIQPAKLEDSAVYLCASSRTMAASGANVLTFGAGSRLTVL.

About this clonotype: At one end, the junction sequence differs from germline, possibly due to a read error. The rearrangement joins TRBV10-3 to TRBJ2-1; 10 bases align to TRBD2. This CDR3 comprises 14 residues. CDR1 ENHRY and CDR2 SYGVKD come from the germline V gene. The CDR3 DNA follows: TGTGCCACCTCGACTAGCGGGTTCTACAATGAGCAGTCCTTC. Its protein product is CATSTSGFYNEQSF.

This clonotype appeared many times. This rearrangement joins TRBV12-3 or TRBV12-4 to TRBJ1-5; TRBD1 matches at 8 bases. The CDR3 has 15 amino acids. Unmatched junction bases numbered 5, after V lost 1 base and J lost 6 bases. In DNA, the CDR3 is TGTGCCAGCAGTTTAGGTGCAGGGGGCACTCAGCCCCAGCATTTT. It codes for CASSLGAGGTQPQHF.

This clonotype showed up many times. The chain employs TRBV2 and TRBJ1-5; D call uncertain. Per the germline V gene, CDR1 is SNHLY and CDR2 is FYNNEI. V dropped 5 bases and J dropped 4 bases, with 15 bases sitting between them. The CDR3 runs to 15 residues. CDR3: CASSTFVEMNQPQHF. CDR3 DNA sequence: TGTGCCAGCAGTACCTTTGTCGAGATGAATCAGCCCCAGCATTTT.

This clonotype has a count of ten or more. The chain has TRBV7-9 and TRBJ2-3, with D possibly TRBD1 on 6 matching bases. Germline loops: CDR1 SEHNR, CDR2 FQNEAQ (reference sequence). The CDR3 extends over 12 amino acids. V was cut by 5 bases and J by 8 bases, with 11 bases left in between. The chain's CDR3 is CASSPEGVTQYF. CDR3 in DNA: TGTGCCAGCAGCCCAGAGGGGGTTACGCAGTATTTT. The whole variable domain, filled in from reference TRBV7-9 and TRBJ2-3, reads DTGVSQNPRHKITKRGQNVTFRCDPISEHNRLYWYRQTLGQGPEFLTYFQNEAQLEKSRLLSDRFSAERPKGSFSTLEIQRTEQGDSAMYLCASSPEGVTQYFGPGTRLTVL.

In this sample, this clonotype turned up many times. The CDR3 DNA reads TGTGCCAGCAGCTTAGAACACTCAACTAATGAAAAACTGTTTTTT. This sequence encodes CASSLEHSTNEKLFF. The V call is TRBV11-2, the J call TRBJ1-4, with D unclear. From germline, CDR1 is SGHAT and CDR2 FQNNGV. The CDR3 consists of 15 residues. V was trimmed by 0 bases and J by 0 bases, leaving 5 bases between them. Together with reference TRBV11-2 and TRBJ1-4, the CDR3 gives the full variable domain: EAGVAQSPRYKIIEKRQSVAFWCNPISGHATLYWYQQILGQGPKLLIQFQNNGVVDDSQLPKDRFSAERLKGVDSTLKIQPAKLEDSAVYLCASSLEHSTNEKLFFGSGTQLSVL.

This clonotype was counted ten times or more. V gene TRBV6-5 combines with J gene TRBJ1-5; D is unresolved. The V and J ends lost 0 bases and 3 bases respectively, with 9 bases between them. The CDR3 loop spans 15 amino acids. Germline V gene sequence: CDR1 MNHEY, CDR2 SVGAGI. CDR3 sequence (DNA): TGTGCCAGCAGTTACTCCGGGTCCCCCAATCAGCCCCAGCATTTT. Its translation is CASSYSGSPNQPQHF.

This clonotype was found once. The V call is TRBV3-1, the J call TRBJ2-7; D is ambiguous. Germline V gene data show CDR1 as LGHDT and CDR2 as YNNKEL (reference sequence). The V and J ends lost 8 bases and 1 base respectively, with 12 bases between them. This CDR3 contains 13 residues. The chain's CDR3 is CASRSQGSYEQYF. For the CDR3, the DNA is TGTGCCAGCCGCTCGCAAGGGTCCTACGAGCAGTACTTC.

The V and J genes are TRBV5-4 and TRBJ2-1; D unresolved. The germline V gene has CDR1 SGHNT and CDR2 YYREEE (reference sequence). V dropped 3 bases and J dropped 9 bases, with 10 bases sitting between them. This CDR3 comprises 12 residues. The CDR3, as DNA: TGTGCCAGCAGCTCGATGATTGGTGAGCAGTTCTTC. Translating gives CASSSMIGEQFF.

The J gene is TRBJ2-1, the V gene TRBV20-1; tentative D call: TRBD2 (7 bases). Germline-derived CDR1 and CDR2 are DFQATT and SNEGSKA (reference sequence). V dropped 6 bases and J dropped 3 bases, with 18 bases sitting between them. CDR3 size: 15 residues. The CDR3 sequence is CSAPQRGARYNEQFF. The CDR3 nucleotides read TGCAGTGCCCCGCAACGGGGGGCGCGCTACAATGAGCAGTTCTTC.

This clonotype was recorded many times. The gene calls are TRBV7-3 and TRBJ2-3; TRBD2 matches at 10 bases. CDR3 length: 19 amino acids. Germline CDR1 reads SGHTA; CDR2 reads FQGTGA. V trimming: 5 bases; J trimming: 0 bases; junction bases outside the gene matches: 14. For the CDR3, the DNA is TGTGCCAGCAGCCCCCTCGAGAGAGCGGGGGGGAAAAGCACAGATACGCAGTATTTT. Amino acids: CASSPLERAGGKSTDTQYF.

The chain combines TRBV5-4 with TRBJ1-1, with D possibly being TRBD1 (5 bases). This CDR3 has 15 amino acids. Germline CDR1 SGHNT, CDR2 YYREEE (reference sequence). V shed 4 bases and J shed 5 bases, with 18 bases lying between them. For the CDR3, the DNA is TGTGCCAGCAGCCCCAATATGTCAGGGAGGACTGAAGCTTTCTTT. It is translated as CASSPNMSGRTEAFF.